Many counts were recorded for the clone carrying this TCR beta chain. The target antigen is unknown. TCR beta CDR3 sequences were amplified from RNA transcripts. A set of HTBI primers served as the primers for a first-round RT-PCR of the TCR CDR3. TCRdb re-derived calls from the multiplex PCR reads in MiXCR, one entry per CDR3 protein. The data show a few hundred thousand distinct CDR3 sequences, around 25% seen once. The sample originates from a study of T cells in Graves' hyperthyroidism and ophthalmopathy. The wider study: At the time of initial diagnosis and before any treatment, peripheral blood was collected. Study conclusions and caveats: Most clonotypes expanded in thyroid above 0.001 were likewise present in blood. In the analysis, a 13 V-J model separated ophthalmopathy from stable hyperthyroidism.

CDR3 size: 13 residues. V was cut by 4 bases and J by 0 bases, with 7 bases left in between. Per germline, CDR1 SGHTA and CDR2 FQGTGA. Input material: blood. J is TRBJ2-7 and V is TRBV7-3; D might be TRBD2 (6 bases). The sequence came from a man over 45 with Graves' hyperthyroidism. CDR3 residues: CASSSSVSYEQYF. DNA of the CDR3: TGTGCCAGCAGCTCTAGCGTCTCCTACGAGCAGTACTTC. The complete variable domain, with remaining parts taken from reference TRBV7-3 and TRBJ2-7, reads GAGVSQTPSNKVTEKGKYVELRCDPISGHTALYWYRQSLGQGPEFLIYFQGTGAADDSGLPNDRFFAVRPEGSVSTLKIQRTERGDSAVYLCASSSSVSYEQYFGPGTRLTVT.